This paragraph covers one T cell receptor (beta chain) sequence. The authors extracted RNA and reverse transcribed it into cDNA as the sequencing template. This table comes from immunoSEQ multiplex PCR, and its TCRdb copy is limited to in-frame clones, with some not included. The profile shows 250,000 or so clones, roughly 69% of them singletons. It was from alopecia areata patients that lesional scalp punch biopsies and peripheral blood were collected. The data were obtained in a study of CD8+ T cells in alopecia areata. From germline, CDR1 is SEHNR and CDR2 FQNEAQ (reference sequence). This CDR3 comprises 11 residues. V lost 3 bases, J lost 3 bases, and 3 bases lay in between.

J is TRBJ2-7 and V is TRBV7-9, with D unresolved. The source material was CD4+ T cells sorted from blood, sampled at week 0. This receptor was identified in a human donor with alopecia areata. DNA of the CDR3: TGTGCCAGCAGCTTTAACTACGAGCAGTACTTC. It encodes CASSFNYEQYF.